This T cell receptor beta chain was observed in a study of blood T cell repertoires in COVID-19. The CDR3 has 13 residues. Germline lookup yields CDR1 SEHNR and CDR2 FQNEAQ (reference sequence). As handled by the study authors: Amplification from reference gene primers served as the basis for estimated nucleated cell counts. Clones were sequenced by immunoSEQ multiplex PCR, and TCRdb holds only the in-frame ones, with some missing. Clone size and V and J calls were adopted from that table, with D and trimming inferred from the DNA. The sample contains 250,000 to 300,000 clones, roughly 85% of which appear only once.

This chain joins TRBV7-9 and TRBJ2-3; 13 nucleotides align to TRBD2. The sequence derives from a woman in her thirties with active or convalescent COVID-19. Material for sequencing was peripheral blood. The CDR3 region is CASVGLAGFTQYF. CDR3 coding DNA: TGTGCTTCAGTGGGACTAGCGGGGTTTACGCAGTATTTT.